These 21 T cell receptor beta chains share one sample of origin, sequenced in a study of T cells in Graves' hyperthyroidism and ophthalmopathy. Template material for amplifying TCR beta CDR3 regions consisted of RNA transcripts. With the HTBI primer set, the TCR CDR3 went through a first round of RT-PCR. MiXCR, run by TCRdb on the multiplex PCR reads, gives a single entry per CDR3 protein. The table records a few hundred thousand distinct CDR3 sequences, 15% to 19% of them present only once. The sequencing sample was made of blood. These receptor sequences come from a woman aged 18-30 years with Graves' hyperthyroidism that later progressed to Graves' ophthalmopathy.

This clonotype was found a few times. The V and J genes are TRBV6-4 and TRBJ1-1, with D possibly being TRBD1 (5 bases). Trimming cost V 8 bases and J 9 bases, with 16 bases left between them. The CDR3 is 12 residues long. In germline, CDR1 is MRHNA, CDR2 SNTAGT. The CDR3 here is CASPRRGSKAFF. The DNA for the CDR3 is TGTGCCAGCCCCCGGCGGGGCTCTAAAGCTTTCTTT.

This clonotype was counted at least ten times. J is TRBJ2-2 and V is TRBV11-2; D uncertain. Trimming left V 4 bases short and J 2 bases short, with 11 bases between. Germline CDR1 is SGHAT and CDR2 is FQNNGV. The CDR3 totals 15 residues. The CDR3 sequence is CASSSPGSNTGELFF. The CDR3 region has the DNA TGTGCCAGCAGCTCCCCCGGGTCCAACACCGGGGAGCTGTTTTTT. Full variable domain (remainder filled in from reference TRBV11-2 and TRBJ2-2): EAGVAQSPRYKIIEKRQSVAFWCNPISGHATLYWYQQILGQGPKLLIQFQNNGVVDDSQLPKDRFSAERLKGVDSTLKIQPAKLEDSAVYLCASSSPGSNTGELFFGEGSRLTVL.

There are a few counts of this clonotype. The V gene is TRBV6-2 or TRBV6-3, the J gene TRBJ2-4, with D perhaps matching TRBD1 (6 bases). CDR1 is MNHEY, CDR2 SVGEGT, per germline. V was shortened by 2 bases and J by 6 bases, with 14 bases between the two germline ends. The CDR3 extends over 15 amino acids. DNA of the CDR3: TGTGCCAGCAGTTACGGGACACCCTTAAGAAACATTCAGTACTTC. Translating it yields CASSYGTPLRNIQYF.

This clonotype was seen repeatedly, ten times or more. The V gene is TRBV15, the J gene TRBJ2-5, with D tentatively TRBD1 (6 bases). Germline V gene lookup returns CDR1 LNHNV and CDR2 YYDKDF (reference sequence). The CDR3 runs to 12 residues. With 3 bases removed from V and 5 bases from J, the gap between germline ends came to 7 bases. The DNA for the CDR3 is TGTGCCACCAGCAGCGACAGGGAGACCCAGTACTTC. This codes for CATSSDRETQYF.

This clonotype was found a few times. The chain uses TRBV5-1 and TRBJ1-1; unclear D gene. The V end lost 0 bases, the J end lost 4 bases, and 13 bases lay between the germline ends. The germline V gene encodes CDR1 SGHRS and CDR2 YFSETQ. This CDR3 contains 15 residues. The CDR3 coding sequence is TGCGCCAGCAGCTTGGGCGGCACGGTTTTCACTGAAGCTTTCTTT. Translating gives CASSLGGTVFTEAFF.

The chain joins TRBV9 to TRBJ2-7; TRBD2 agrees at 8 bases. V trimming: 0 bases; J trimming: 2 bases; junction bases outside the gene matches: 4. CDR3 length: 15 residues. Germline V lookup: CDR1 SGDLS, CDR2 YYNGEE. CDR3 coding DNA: TGTGCCAGCAGCGTAGCAGCGGGAGTACCCTACGAGCAGTACTTC. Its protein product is CASSVAAGVPYEQYF. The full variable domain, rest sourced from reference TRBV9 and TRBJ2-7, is DSGVTQTPKHLITATGQRVTLRCSPRSGDLSVYWYQQSLDQGLQFLIQYYNGEERAKGNILERFSAQQFPDLHSELNLSSLELGDSALYFCASSVAAGVPYEQYFGPGTRLTVT.

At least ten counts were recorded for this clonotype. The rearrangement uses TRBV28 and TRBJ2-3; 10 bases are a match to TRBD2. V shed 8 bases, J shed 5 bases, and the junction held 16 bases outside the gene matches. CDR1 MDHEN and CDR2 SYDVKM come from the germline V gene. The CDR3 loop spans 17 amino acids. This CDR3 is CASGEIGLAGEKDTQYF. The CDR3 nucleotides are TGTGCCAGCGGGGAAATAGGTCTAGCGGGAGAGAAAGATACGCAGTATTTT.

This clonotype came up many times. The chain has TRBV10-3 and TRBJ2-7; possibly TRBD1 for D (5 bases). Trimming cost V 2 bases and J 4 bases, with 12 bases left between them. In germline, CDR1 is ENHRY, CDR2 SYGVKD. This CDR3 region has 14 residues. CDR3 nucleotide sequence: TGTGCCATCAGTGAGCCCCGACAGTTATACGAGCAGTACTTC. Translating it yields CAISEPRQLYEQYF.

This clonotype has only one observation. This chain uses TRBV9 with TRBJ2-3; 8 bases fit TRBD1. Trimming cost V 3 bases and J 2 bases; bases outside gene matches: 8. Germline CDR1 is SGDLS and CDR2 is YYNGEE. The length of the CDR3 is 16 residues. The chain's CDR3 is CASSDPPGQVTDTQYF. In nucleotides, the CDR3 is TGTGCCAGCAGCGACCCACCGGGACAGGTCACAGATACGCAGTATTTT. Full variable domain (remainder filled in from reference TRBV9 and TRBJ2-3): DSGVTQTPKHLITATGQRVTLRCSPRSGDLSVYWYQQSLDQGLQFLIQYYNGEERAKGNILERFSAQQFPDLHSELNLSSLELGDSALYFCASSDPPGQVTDTQYFGPGTRLTVL.

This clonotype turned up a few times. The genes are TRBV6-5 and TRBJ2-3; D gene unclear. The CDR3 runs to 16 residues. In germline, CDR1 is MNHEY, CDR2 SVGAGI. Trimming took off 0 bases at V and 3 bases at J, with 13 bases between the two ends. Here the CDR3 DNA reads TGTGCCAGCAGTTACTCGCAGAACCCGAGAACAGATACGCAGTATTTT. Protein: CASSYSQNPRTDTQYF.

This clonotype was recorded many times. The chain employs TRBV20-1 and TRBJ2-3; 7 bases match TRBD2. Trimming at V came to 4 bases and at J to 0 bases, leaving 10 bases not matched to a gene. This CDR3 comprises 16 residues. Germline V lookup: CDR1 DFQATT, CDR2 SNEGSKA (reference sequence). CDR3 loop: CSAKRESGVSTDTQYF. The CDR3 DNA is TGCAGTGCTAAGAGGGAGAGCGGGGTGAGCACAGATACGCAGTATTTT.

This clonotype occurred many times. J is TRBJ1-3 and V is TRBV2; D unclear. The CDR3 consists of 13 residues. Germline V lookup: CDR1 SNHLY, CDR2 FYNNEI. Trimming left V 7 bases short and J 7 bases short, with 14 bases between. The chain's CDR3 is CASTGRLGNTIYF. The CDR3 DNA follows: TGTGCCAGCACAGGCCGATTAGGTAACACCATATATTTT. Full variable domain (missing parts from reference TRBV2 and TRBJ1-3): EPEVTQTPSHQVTQMGQEVILRCVPISNHLYFYWYRQILGQKVEFLVSFYNNEISEKSEIFDDQFSVERPDGSNFTLKIRSTKLEDSAMYFCASTGRLGNTIYFGEGSWLTVV.

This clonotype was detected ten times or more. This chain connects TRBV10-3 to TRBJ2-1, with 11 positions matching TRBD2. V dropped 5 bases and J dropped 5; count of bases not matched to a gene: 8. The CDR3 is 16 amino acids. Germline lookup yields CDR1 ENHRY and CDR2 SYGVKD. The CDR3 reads CAISRIAGGLDNEQFF. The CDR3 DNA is TGTGCCATCAGTCGGATAGCGGGAGGGCTCGACAATGAGCAGTTCTTC.

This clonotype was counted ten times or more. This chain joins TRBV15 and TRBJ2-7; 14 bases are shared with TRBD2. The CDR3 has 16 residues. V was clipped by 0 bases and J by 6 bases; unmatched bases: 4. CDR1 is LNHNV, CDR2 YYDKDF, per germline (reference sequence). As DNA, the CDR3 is TGTGCCACCAGCAGAGATAGACTAGCGGGAGGGCTCGAGCAGTACTTC. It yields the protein CATSRDRLAGGLEQYF.

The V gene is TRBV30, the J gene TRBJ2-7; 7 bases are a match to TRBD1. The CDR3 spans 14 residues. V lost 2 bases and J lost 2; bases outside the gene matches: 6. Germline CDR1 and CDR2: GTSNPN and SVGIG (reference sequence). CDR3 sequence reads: CAWSPETGTYEQYF. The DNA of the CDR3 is TGTGCCTGGAGTCCCGAGACAGGGACCTACGAGCAGTACTTC.

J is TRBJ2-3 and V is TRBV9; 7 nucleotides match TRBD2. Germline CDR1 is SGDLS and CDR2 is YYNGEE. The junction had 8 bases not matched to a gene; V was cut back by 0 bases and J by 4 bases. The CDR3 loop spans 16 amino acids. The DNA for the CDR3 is TGTGCCAGCAGCGTAGATGAGGGAGGGCCAGCAGATACGCAGTATTTT. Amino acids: CASSVDEGGPADTQYF.

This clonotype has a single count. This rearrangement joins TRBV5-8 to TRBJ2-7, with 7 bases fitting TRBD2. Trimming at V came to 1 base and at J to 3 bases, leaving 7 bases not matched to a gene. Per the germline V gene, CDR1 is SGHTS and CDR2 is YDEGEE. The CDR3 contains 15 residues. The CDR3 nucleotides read TGTGCCAGCAGCTTGCGGGGGGAGTCCCGCTACGAGCAGTACTTC. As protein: CASSLRGESRYEQYF. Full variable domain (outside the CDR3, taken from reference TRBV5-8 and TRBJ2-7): EAGVTQSPTHLIKTRGQQATLRCSPISGHTSVYWYQQALGLGLQFLLWYDEGEERNRGNFPPRFSGRQFPNYSSELNVNALELEDSALYLCASSLRGESRYEQYFGPGTRLTVT.

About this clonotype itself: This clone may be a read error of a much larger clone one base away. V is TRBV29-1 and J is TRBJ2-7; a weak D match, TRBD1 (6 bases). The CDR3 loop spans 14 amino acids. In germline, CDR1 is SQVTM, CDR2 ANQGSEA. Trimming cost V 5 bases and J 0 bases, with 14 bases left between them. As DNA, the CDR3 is TGCAGCGTTACCTTTCAGGGGAGCTCCTACGAGCAGTACTTC. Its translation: CSVTFQGSSYEQYF.

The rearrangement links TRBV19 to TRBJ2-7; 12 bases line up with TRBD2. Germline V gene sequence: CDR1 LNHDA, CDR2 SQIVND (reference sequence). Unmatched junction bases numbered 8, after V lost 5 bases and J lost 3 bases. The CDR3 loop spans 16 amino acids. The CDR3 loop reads CASSASLAGGVYEQYF. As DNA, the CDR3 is TGTGCCAGTAGTGCATCACTAGCGGGAGGAGTCTACGAGCAGTACTTC.

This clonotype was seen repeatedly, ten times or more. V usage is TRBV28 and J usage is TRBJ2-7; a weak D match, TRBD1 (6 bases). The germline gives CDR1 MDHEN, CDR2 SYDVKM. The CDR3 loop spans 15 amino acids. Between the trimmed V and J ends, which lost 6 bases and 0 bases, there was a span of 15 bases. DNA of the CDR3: TGTGCCAGCAGCTCCAGACAGGACATCTCCTACGAGCAGTACTTC. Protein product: CASSSRQDISYEQYF.

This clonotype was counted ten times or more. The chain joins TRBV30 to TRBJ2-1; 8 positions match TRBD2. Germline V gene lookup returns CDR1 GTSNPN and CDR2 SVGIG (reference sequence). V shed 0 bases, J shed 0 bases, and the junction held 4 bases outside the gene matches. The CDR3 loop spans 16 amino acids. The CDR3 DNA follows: TGTGCCTGGAGTGTGGGTAGCGGGGCCTCCTACAATGAGCAGTTCTTC. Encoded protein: CAWSVGSGASYNEQFF.